Listed here are 7 T cell receptor beta chains from one sample, sequenced in a study of blood T cell repertoires in COVID-19. Only in-frame clones appear in the TCRdb table, and some are missing; sequencing was by immunoSEQ multiplex PCR. The sample contains fewer than 250,000 clones, about four fifths of which appear only once. The sequencing input was peripheral blood. The receptors come from a woman in her 70s with acute or convalescent COVID-19.

This clone has more than one count but fewer than ten. The gene calls are TRBV4-3 and TRBJ1-3; D is perhaps TRBD1 (6 bases). Germline V lookup: CDR1 LGHNA, CDR2 YSLEER. Trimming shortened V by 0 bases and J by 4 bases, and 19 bases separated the two germline ends. The CDR3 has 18 residues. The CDR3: CASSQDWVVRGTGNTIYF. For the CDR3, the DNA is TGCGCCAGCAGCCAAGATTGGGTCGTCAGGGGAACAGGAAACACCATATATTTT.

The chain joins TRBV7-2 to TRBJ1-2; TRBD1 aligns across 12 bases. The length of the CDR3 is 16 residues. V shed 1 base, J shed 8 bases, and the junction held 8 bases outside the gene matches. CDR1 is SGHTA, CDR2 FQGNSA, per germline. The CDR3 loop reads CASSLGVGQGASGYTF. The CDR3 nucleotides are TGTGCCAGCAGCTTAGGAGTGGGACAGGGGGCGAGCGGCTACACCTTC.

The chain has TRBV29-1 and TRBJ1-2; possible D gene TRBD1, 5 bases. V lost 5 bases and J lost 8, with 18 bases in between. CDR3 size: 13 residues. In germline, CDR1 is SQVTM, CDR2 ANQGSEA. This CDR3 is CSVSIRVLEGYTF. Here the CDR3 DNA reads TGCAGCGTTTCGATCAGGGTGTTAGAGGGCTACACCTTC.

V usage is TRBV7-9 and J usage is TRBJ1-2; D is possibly TRBD1 (5 bases). V lost 1 base, J lost 0 bases, and 9 bases lay in between. CDR1 and CDR2 (germline): SEHNR, FQNEAQ (reference sequence). This CDR3 is 15 amino acids long. Here the CDR3 reads CASSLGEQANYGYTF. CDR3 DNA sequence: TGTGCCAGCAGCTTAGGGGAACAGGCTAACTATGGCTACACCTTC.

V gene TRBV6-6 combines with J gene TRBJ1-3, with 10 positions matching TRBD1. The CDR3 has 15 amino acids. CDR1 is MNHNY and CDR2 is SVGAGI in the germline V gene (reference sequence). The trim removed 8 bases at V and 3 bases at J, leaving 7 bases unmatched. The DNA of the CDR3 is TGTGCCAGCGGGGATCGGGACAGGGGTGGAAACACCATATATTTT. Translating it yields CASGDRDRGGNTIYF.

This clone appeared once. V usage is TRBV7-9 and J usage is TRBJ1-1; no definite D call. The germline gives CDR1 SEHNR, CDR2 FQNEAQ (reference sequence). The V gene lost 1 base and the J gene lost 4 bases, with 7 bases spanning the gap. The CDR3 spans 13 residues. CDR3 in amino acids: CASSLEQTTEAFF. The CDR3 DNA reads TGTGCCAGCAGCTTAGAACAGACCACTGAAGCTTTCTTT.

The rearrangement joins TRBV29-1 to TRBJ2-3, with 7 bases that match TRBD2. The germline CDR1 and CDR2 sequences are SQVTM and ANQGSEA. The CDR3 totals 16 residues. V shed 6 bases, J shed 4 bases, and the junction held 16 bases outside the gene matches. The CDR3 is CSVSALTSSPSDTQYF. In DNA, the CDR3 is TGCAGCGTCAGCGCTTTGACTAGCTCCCCTTCAGATACGCAGTATTTT.